The present TCR beta chain was sequenced within a study of T-cell memory formation after mild COVID-19. Study summary: TCR clusters were mostly donor specific.

The V end was cut by 4 bases, the J end by 3 bases, with 16 bases between. The CDR3 consists of 16 residues. CDR1 and CDR2 (germline): SGHRS, YFSETQ. TCRdb independently ran MiXCR on the 5' RACE reads; one entry per CDR3 protein. The table records under 450,000 distinct CDR3 sequences, 23% of them present only once. Points on this clonotype: Its antigen is currently unknown.

Study-level findings and limits: Still unconfirmed is whether the second-wave clones peaking on day 37 recognized SARS-CoV-2. Memory cells collected pre-infection included some clones that later responded, suggesting cross-reactive memory joined. Clones contracting over day 15 to 85 were CD4/CD8 balanced, with later expanders leaning CD4+.

This TCR came from an adult woman who had mild COVID-19 (a few samples of this study predate the infection). Cell type and time point are not known. The material sequenced was PBMCs or a T cell subset sorted from them (not recorded which). The J gene is TRBJ2-2, the V gene TRBV5-1, with D perhaps TRBD1 (6 bases). The CDR3 sequence is CASSPGGGRDTGELFF. The DNA for the CDR3 is TGCGCCAGCAGCCCCGGTGGGGGCCGGGACACCGGGGAGCTGTTTTTT.